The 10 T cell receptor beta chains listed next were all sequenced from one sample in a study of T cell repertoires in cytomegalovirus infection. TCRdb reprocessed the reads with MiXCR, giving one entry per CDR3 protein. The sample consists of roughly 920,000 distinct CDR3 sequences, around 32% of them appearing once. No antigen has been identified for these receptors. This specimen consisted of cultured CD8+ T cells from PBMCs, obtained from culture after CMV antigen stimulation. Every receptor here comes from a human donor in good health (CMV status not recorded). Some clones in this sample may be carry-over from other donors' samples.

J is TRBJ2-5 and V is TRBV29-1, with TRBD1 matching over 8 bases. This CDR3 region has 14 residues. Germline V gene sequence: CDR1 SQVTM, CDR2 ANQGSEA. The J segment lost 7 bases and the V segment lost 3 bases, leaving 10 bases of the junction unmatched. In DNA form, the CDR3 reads TGCAGCGTTGATGGCGGACAGGGTCCCCGGACCCAGTACTTC. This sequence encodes CSVDGGQGPRTQYF.

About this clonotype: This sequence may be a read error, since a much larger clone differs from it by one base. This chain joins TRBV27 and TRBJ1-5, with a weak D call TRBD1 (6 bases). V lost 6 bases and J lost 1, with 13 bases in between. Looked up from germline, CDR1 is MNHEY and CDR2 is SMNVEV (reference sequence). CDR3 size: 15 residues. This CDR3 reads CASSPGTMSNQPQHF. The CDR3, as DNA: TGTGCCAGCAGCCCCGGGACAATGAGCAATCAGCCCCAGCATTTT.

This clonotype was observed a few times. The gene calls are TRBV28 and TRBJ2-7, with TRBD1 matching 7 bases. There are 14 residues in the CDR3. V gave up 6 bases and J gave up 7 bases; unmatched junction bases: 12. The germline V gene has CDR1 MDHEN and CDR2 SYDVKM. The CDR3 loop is CASRAGTAPREQYV. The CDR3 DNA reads TGTGCCAGCAGGGCCGGGACAGCTCCGCGAGAGCAGTACGTC.

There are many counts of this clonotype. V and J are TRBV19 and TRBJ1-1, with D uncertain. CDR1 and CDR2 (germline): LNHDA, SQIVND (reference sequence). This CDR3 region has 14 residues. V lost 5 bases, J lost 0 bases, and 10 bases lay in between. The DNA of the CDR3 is TGTGCCAGTAGTGACTCATTTATGAACACTGAAGCTTTCTTT. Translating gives CASSDSFMNTEAFF.

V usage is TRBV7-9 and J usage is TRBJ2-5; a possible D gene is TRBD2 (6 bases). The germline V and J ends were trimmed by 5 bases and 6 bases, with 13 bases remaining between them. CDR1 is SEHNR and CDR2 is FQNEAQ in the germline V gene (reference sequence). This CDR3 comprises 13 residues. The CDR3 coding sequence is TGTGCCAGCAGCGCGCCGGAGGGGAAGACCCAGTACTTC. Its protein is CASSAPEGKTQYF. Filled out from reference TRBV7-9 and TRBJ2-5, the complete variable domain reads DTGVSQNPRHKITKRGQNVTFRCDPISEHNRLYWYRQTLGQGPEFLTYFQNEAQLEKSRLLSDRFSAERPKGSFSTLEIQRTEQGDSAMYLCASSAPEGKTQYFGPGTRLLVL.

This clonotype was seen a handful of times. The CDR3 DNA reads TGTGCTAGTGGTTTCGGGACAGGGGGCACTGTGAACACTGAAGCTTTCTTT. Translated, it gives CASGFGTGGTVNTEAFF. The V gene is TRBV12-5, the J gene TRBJ1-1; 12 bases are shared with TRBD1. Trimming removed 3 bases from V and 0 bases from J; junction bases left unmatched: 5. Germline V lookup: CDR1 LGHNT, CDR2 FRNRAP. This CDR3 contains 17 residues.

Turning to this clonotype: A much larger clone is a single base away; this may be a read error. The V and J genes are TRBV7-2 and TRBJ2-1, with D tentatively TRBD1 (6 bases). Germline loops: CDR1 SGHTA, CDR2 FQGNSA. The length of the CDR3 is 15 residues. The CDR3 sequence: CASSMTGTTYNDQFF. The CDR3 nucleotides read TGTGCCAGCAGCATGACAGGAACAACCTACAATGATCAGTTCTTC.

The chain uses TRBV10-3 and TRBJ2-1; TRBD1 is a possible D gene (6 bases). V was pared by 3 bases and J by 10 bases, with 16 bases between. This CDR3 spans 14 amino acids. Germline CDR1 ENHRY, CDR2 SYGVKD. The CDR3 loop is CAISDRGHGEEQFF. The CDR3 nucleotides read TGTGCCATCAGTGATAGGGGACACGGTGAAGAGCAGTTCTTC.

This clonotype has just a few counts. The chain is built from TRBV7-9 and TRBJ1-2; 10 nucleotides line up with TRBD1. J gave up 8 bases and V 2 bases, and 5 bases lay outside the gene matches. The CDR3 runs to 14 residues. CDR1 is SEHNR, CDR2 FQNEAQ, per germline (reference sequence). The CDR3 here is CASSLPGTGDGYTF. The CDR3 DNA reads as TGTGCCAGCAGCTTACCCGGGACAGGGGACGGCTACACCTTC.

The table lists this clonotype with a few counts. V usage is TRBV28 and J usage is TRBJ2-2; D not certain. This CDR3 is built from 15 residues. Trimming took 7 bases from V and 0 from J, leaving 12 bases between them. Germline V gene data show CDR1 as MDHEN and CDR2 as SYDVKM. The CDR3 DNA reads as TGTGCCAGCACCTCACACTATTCGAACACCGGGGAGCTGTTTTTT. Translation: CASTSHYSNTGELFF.